This T cell receptor beta chain was sequenced during a study of monozygotic twins with inflammatory bowel disease. Study observations and caveats: Using the inverse Simpson index, IBD patients had lower TCRbeta diversity than healthy co-twins.

This CDR3 is built from 16 residues. Note on this clonotype: Its matching antigen is unknown.

For every sample, eight separate reactions were used to make cDNA. UMIs that included a 6-nucleotide sample barcode were added by template switching, which took place during cDNA synthesis. TCRdb re-called the 5' RACE reads; every CDR3 protein appears as one record, without DNA. The sample has 350,000 to 550,000 distinct CDR3 sequences, and its top ten clones hold 2.4%. Blood was collected, 2 to 2.5 ml per donor. This clonotype was sampled from a human donor with ulcerative colitis or Crohn's disease, or a healthy co-twin of an affected twin (not recorded which). Specimen: blood. This chain links TRBV12-3 or TRBV12-4 with TRBJ1-5; TCRdb calls TRBD1, which cannot be checked without DNA. The CDR3 sequence: CASSLGGAGSNQPQHF.